These 17 T cell receptor beta chains were sequenced from one sample in a study of CD8+ T cells in alopecia areata. It was cDNA, reverse transcribed from extracted RNA, that served as the sequencing template. The assay was immunoSEQ multiplex PCR, and TCRdb's table has in-frame clones only and misses some. Here the sample spans 150,000 to 200,000 clones, roughly three fifths being singletons. Treatment given: oral pan-JAK inhibitor, 5-10 mg twice daily. The specimen was CD4+ T cells sorted from blood, collected between weeks 49 and 50, from a patient treated with tofacitinib. These receptor sequences come from a human donor with alopecia areata.

The J gene is TRBJ2-2, the V gene TRBV30; D unclear. V was cut by 3 bases and J by 0 bases, with 11 bases left in between. The CDR3 runs 15 residues. The germline CDR1 and CDR2 sequences are GTSNPN and SVGIG (reference sequence). CDR3 sequence: CAWRMRQANTGELFF. The CDR3 coding sequence is TGTGCCTGGAGGATGAGGCAGGCGAACACCGGGGAGCTGTTTTTT.

This clone was recorded a few times. The rearrangement uses TRBV19 and TRBJ1-2; 7 bases line up with TRBD1. The CDR3 spans 15 residues. Germline CDR1 and CDR2: LNHDA and SQIVND (reference sequence). J was trimmed by 3 bases and V by 4 bases; bases with no gene match: 8. This CDR3 is CASSTGDSPDYGYTF. In nucleotides, the CDR3 is TGTGCCAGTAGTACGGGGGACAGCCCAGACTATGGCTACACCTTC.

CDR3 amino acids: CAWSVQSGHVYEQYF. DNA of the CDR3: TGTGCCTGGAGTGTACAGTCAGGACACGTCTACGAGCAGTACTTC. This chain joins TRBV30 and TRBJ2-7, with D tentatively TRBD1 (5 bases). The CDR3 contains 15 residues. CDR1 and CDR2 (germline): GTSNPN, SVGIG (reference sequence). The V end lost 0 bases, the J end lost 3 bases, and 15 bases lay between the germline ends.

The chain is built from TRBV7-2 and TRBJ2-1; the D is unclear. V lost 3 bases and J lost 4, with 7 bases in between. CDR1 SGHTA and CDR2 FQGNSA come from the germline V gene. This CDR3 is 13 amino acids long. Here the CDR3 DNA reads TGTGCCAGCAGCTTTGGACGTTACAATGAGCAGTTCTTC. Translated: CASSFGRYNEQFF.

The chain combines TRBV15 with TRBJ1-4, with D hard to call. Germline CDR1 LNHNV, CDR2 YYDKDF (reference sequence). Trimming took 8 bases from V and 6 from J, leaving 13 bases between them. This CDR3 is built from 13 residues. CDR3 loop: CATGREIDEKLFF. CDR3 coding DNA: TGTGCCACCGGACGAGAAATCGATGAAAAACTGTTTTTT.

The V and J genes are TRBV29-1 and TRBJ2-1, with 7 bases fitting TRBD2. The CDR3 is 14 residues long. In germline, CDR1 is SQVTM, CDR2 ANQGSEA. V lost 6 bases and J lost 2; bases outside the gene matches: 7. The CDR3 DNA is TGCAGCGTACAAGCGGGGATCGCCTACAATGAGCAGTTCTTC. Translating it yields CSVQAGIAYNEQFF.

The chain is built from TRBV5-1 and TRBJ2-7; D is ambiguous. Trimming shortened V by 1 base and J by 3 bases, and 8 bases separated the two germline ends. CDR1 and CDR2 from the germline V gene are SGHRS and YFSETQ. CDR3 length: 13 amino acids. Written as DNA, the CDR3 is TGCGCCAGCAGCTTGTCCTACCGCTACGAGCAGTACTTC. Protein sequence: CASSLSYRYEQYF.

As concerns this clone: This specimen includes other DNA sequences encoding the same CDR3. The rearrangement links TRBV29-1 to TRBJ2-3; D possibly corresponds to TRBD1 (5 bases). The V end was cut by 6 bases, the J end by 1 base, with 5 bases between. The germline gives CDR1 SQVTM, CDR2 ANQGSEA. The CDR3 length is 11 residues. CDR3 nucleotides: TGCAGCGTCAGGGGCACAGATACGCAGTATTTT. It codes for CSVRGTDTQYF.

The chain uses TRBV10-2 and TRBJ1-1; the D is unclear. Germline CDR1 WSHSY, CDR2 SAAADI. Trimming shortened V by 2 bases and J by 1 base, and 5 bases separated the two germline ends. The CDR3 contains 13 residues. DNA for the CDR3: TGCGCCAGCAGTGAGAATGGGAACACTGAAGCTTTCTTT. It encodes CASSENGNTEAFF.

This clone was seen more than once but under ten times. The same CDR3 can be traced to other DNA sequences in this sample. The rearrangement uses TRBV7-2 and TRBJ2-5, with D hard to call. CDR3 length equals 12 residues. Deletions cut 1 base from V and 5 bases from J, with 5 bases between. CDR1 SGHTA and CDR2 FQGNSA come from the germline V gene. CDR3 in amino acids: CASSLVLETQYF. In DNA form, the CDR3 reads TGTGCCAGCAGCTTAGTTTTGGAGACCCAGTACTTC.

V and J are TRBV7-9 and TRBJ1-1; TRBD1 agrees at 9 bases. This CDR3 is 15 amino acids long. V dropped 5 bases and J dropped 1; count of bases not matched to a gene: 5. Germline CDR1 SEHNR, CDR2 FQNEAQ (reference sequence). The CDR3 spells CASSPGTGTNTEAFF. DNA of the CDR3: TGTGCCAGCAGCCCCGGGACAGGGACGAACACTGAAGCTTTCTTT. Looking up the rest from reference TRBV7-9 and TRBJ1-1 gives the full variable domain: DTGVSQNPRHKITKRGQNVTFRCDPISEHNRLYWYRQTLGQGPEFLTYFQNEAQLEKSRLLSDRFSAERPKGSFSTLEIQRTEQGDSAMYLCASSPGTGTNTEAFFGQGTRLTVV.

V usage is TRBV6-5 and J usage is TRBJ2-6, with D perhaps TRBD1 (5 bases). The CDR3 is 14 residues long. Looked up from germline, CDR1 is MNHEY and CDR2 is SVGAGI. Trimming stripped 8 bases from V and 3 bases from J, with 11 bases between. CDR3 nucleotide sequence: TGTGCCAGCGGCAATACAGGTGGGGCCAACGTCCTGACTTTC. It encodes CASGNTGGANVLTF.

This chain links TRBV15 with TRBJ2-4; D unresolved. There are 16 residues in the CDR3. Trimming removed 0 bases at V and 0 bases at J, with 9 bases between. Germline CDR1 is LNHNV and CDR2 is YYDKDF (reference sequence). The CDR3 here is CATSRDIDSAKNIQYF. In DNA, the CDR3 is TGTGCCACCAGCAGAGATATTGATTCAGCCAAAAACATTCAGTACTTC.

V and J are TRBV7-2 and TRBJ1-2; D not resolved. V was shortened by 5 bases and J by 8 bases, with 24 bases between the two germline ends. This CDR3 spans 16 amino acids. Per germline, CDR1 SGHTA and CDR2 FQGNSA. CDR3 sequence (DNA): TGTGCCAGCAGCCCCCAACTCAGACGGGCACCCTTAGGCTACACCTTC. Translating gives CASSPQLRRAPLGYTF.

The gene calls are TRBV4-3 and TRBJ2-1; maybe TRBD1 (7 bases). The CDR3 contains 15 residues. Deletions cut 3 bases from V and 6 bases from J, with 15 bases between. Germline-derived CDR1 and CDR2 are LGHNA and YSLEER. In DNA, the CDR3 is TGCGCCAGCAGCCATCGCCAGGGGGGACCCAATGAGCAGTTCTTC. Its translation is CASSHRQGGPNEQFF.

This clone has only a few counts. CDR3 DNA sequence: TGCAGCGTGGGTATTATGATGAACACTGAAGCTTTCTTT. It is translated as CSVGIMMNTEAFF. This chain joins TRBV29-1 and TRBJ1-1; no reliable D call. CDR1 is SQVTM, CDR2 ANQGSEA, per germline. Trimming took 6 bases from V and 0 from J, leaving 11 bases between them. The CDR3 extends over 13 amino acids.

The chain joins TRBV29-1 to TRBJ2-7, with TRBD2 as a possible D gene (5 bases). CDR3 length: 12 residues. Germline-derived CDR1 and CDR2 are SQVTM and ANQGSEA. The ends were cut back, 4 bases at V and 4 bases at J, with 11 bases in the middle. The CDR3 loop reads CSVAGTVYEQYF. The CDR3 DNA reads TGCAGCGTTGCGGGAACGGTTTACGAGCAGTACTTC.